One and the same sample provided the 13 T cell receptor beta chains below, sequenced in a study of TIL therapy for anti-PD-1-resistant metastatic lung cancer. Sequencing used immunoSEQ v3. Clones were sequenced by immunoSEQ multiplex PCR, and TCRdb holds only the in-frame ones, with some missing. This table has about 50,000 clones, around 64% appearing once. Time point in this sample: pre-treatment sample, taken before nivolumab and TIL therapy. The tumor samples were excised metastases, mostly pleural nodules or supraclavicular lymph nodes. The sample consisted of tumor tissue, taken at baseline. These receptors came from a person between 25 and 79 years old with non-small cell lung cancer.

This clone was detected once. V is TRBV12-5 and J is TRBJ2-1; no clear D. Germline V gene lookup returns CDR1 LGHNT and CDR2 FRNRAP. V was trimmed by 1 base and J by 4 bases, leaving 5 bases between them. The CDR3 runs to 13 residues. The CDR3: CASGLEGYNEQFF. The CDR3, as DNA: TGTGCTAGTGGTTTGGAGGGATACAATGAGCAGTTCTTC.

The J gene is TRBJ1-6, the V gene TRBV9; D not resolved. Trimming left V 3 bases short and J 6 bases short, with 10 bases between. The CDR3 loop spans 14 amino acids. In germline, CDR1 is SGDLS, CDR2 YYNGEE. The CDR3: CASSETGSNSPLHF. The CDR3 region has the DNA TGTGCCAGCAGCGAGACGGGGAGTAATTCACCCCTCCACTTT. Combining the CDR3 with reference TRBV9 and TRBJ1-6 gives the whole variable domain DSGVTQTPKHLITATGQRVTLRCSPRSGDLSVYWYQQSLDQGLQFLIQYYNGEERAKGNILERFSAQQFPDLHSELNLSSLELGDSALYFCASSETGSNSPLHFGNGTRLTVT.

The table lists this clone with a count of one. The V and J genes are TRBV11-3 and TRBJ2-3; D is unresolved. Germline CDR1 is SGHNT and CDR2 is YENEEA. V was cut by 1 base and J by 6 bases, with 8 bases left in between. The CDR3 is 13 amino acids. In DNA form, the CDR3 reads TGTGCCAGCAGCTTAGCTAGTGGTGATACGCAGTATTTT. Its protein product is CASSLASGDTQYF.

CDR3 amino acids: CASSEARAGAGQPQHF. The CDR3 region has the DNA TGTGCCAGCAGTGAAGCGCGGGCGGGGGCAGGGCAGCCCCAGCATTTT. The genes are TRBV6-1 and TRBJ1-5; D possibly corresponds to TRBD1 (6 bases). V shed 0 bases and J shed 7 bases, with 16 bases lying between them. The CDR3 sequence is 16 residues long. The germline V gene encodes CDR1 MNHNS and CDR2 SASEGT.

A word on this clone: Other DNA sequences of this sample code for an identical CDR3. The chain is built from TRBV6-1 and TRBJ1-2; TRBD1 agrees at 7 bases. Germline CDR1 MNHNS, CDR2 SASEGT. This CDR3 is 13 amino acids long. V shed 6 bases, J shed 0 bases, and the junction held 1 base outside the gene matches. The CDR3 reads CASSQGANYGYTF. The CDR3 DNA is TGTGCCAGCAGCCAGGGGGCTAACTATGGCTACACCTTC.

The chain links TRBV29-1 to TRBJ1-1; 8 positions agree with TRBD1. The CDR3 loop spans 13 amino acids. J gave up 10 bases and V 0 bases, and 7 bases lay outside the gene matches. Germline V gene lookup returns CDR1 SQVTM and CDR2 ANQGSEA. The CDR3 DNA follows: TGCAGCGTTGAAGAAATCACAGGGGGGGTAGCTTTCTTT. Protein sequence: CSVEEITGGVAFF.

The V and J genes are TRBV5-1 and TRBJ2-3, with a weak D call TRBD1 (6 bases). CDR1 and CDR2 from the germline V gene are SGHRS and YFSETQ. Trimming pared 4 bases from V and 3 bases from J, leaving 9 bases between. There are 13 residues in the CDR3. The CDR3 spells CASSRDRTDTQYF. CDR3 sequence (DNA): TGCGCCAGCAGCCGTGACAGGACAGATACGCAGTATTTT.

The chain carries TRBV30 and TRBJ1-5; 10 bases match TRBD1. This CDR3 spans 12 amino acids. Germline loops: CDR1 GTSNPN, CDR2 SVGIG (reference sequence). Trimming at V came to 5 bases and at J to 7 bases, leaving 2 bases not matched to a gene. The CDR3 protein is CAWGQGGQPQHF. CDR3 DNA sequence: TGTGCCTGGGGACAGGGGGGACAGCCCCAGCATTTT.

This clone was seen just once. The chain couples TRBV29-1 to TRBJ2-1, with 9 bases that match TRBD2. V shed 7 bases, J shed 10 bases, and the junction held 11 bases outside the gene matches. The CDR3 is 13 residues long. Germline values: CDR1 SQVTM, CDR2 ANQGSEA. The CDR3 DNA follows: TGCAGCGCCACCGGGACTAGCAAGGGAGAGCAGTTCTTC. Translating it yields CSATGTSKGEQFF.

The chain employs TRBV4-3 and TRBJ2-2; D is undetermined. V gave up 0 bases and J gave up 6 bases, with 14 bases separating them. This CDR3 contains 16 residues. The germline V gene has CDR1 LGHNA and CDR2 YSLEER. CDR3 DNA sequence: TGCGCCAGCAGCCAAGAGGTAGCTTCATTCTCCGGGGAGCTGTTTTTT. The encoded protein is CASSQEVASFSGELFF.

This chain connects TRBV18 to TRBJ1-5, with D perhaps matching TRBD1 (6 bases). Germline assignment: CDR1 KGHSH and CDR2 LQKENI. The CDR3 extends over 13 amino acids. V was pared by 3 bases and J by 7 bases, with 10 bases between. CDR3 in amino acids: CASSPRGGQPQHF. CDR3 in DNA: TGTGCCAGCTCACCGAGGGGGGGCCAGCCCCAGCATTTT.

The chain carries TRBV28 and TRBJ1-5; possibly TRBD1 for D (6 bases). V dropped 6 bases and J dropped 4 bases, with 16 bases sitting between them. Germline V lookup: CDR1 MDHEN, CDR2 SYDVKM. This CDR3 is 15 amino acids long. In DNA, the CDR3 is TGTGCCAGCAGCTACCGGGGACACGAGAATCAGCCCCAGCATTTT. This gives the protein CASSYRGHENQPQHF.

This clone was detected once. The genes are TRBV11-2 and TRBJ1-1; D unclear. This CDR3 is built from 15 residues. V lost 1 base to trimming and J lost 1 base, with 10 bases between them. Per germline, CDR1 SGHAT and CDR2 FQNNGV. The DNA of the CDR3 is TGTGCCAGCAGCTTAGTTCCGCGGAGGAACACTGAAGCTTTCTTT. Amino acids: CASSLVPRRNTEAFF.